These 9 T cell receptor beta chains share one sample of origin, sequenced in a study of cytomegalovirus exposure and HLA in healthy donors. PCR primers comprised 60 Vbeta and 13 Jbeta primers. Sequencing used immunoSEQ multiplex PCR; TCRdb keeps in-frame clones, though not all of them. The sample consists of about 130,000 clones, about four fifths of them appearing once. The sample consisted of PBMCs. These receptors all stem from a man aged 18-30 years in good health and CMV-seronegative.

The J gene is TRBJ2-3, the V gene TRBV29-1; D uncertain. With 4 bases removed from V and 7 bases from J, the gap between germline ends came to 18 bases. Looked up from germline, CDR1 is SQVTM and CDR2 is ANQGSEA. This CDR3 is built from 14 residues. This CDR3 reads CSVVRQAVLHTQYF. In nucleotides, the CDR3 is TGCAGCGTTGTCCGGCAGGCAGTCCTCCATACGCAGTATTTT.

DNA of the CDR3: TGTGCCAGTAGTATAGATCGGGGGAAGGGTCAGCCCCAGCATTTT. Translated: CASSIDRGKGQPQHF. This chain joins TRBV19 and TRBJ1-5; a possible D gene is TRBD1 (5 bases). Germline-derived CDR1 and CDR2 are LNHDA and SQIVND (reference sequence). The ends were cut back, 0 bases at V and 6 bases at J, with 12 bases in the middle. The CDR3 runs 15 residues.

The V and J genes are TRBV19 and TRBJ1-5; D not certain. With 4 bases removed from V and 5 bases from J, the gap between germline ends came to 9 bases. CDR3 length: 13 residues. Per germline, CDR1 LNHDA and CDR2 SQIVND (reference sequence). CDR3 in DNA: TGTGCCAGTAGTAGAGAGAGTTATCAGCCCCAGCATTTT. As protein: CASSRESYQPQHF.

The chain is built from TRBV4-1 and TRBJ2-7; possibly TRBD2 for D (5 bases). Deletions cut 0 bases from V and 2 bases from J, with 11 bases between. In germline, CDR1 is MGHRA, CDR2 YSYEKL. This CDR3 spans 15 amino acids. CDR3 sequence: CASSQDVAGTYEQYF. The CDR3 DNA reads TGCGCCAGCAGCCAAGATGTGGCGGGTACCTACGAGCAGTACTTC.

The chain recombines TRBV7-6 with TRBJ2-5; a possible D gene is TRBD1 (6 bases). CDR1 and CDR2 (germline): SGHVS, FNYEAQ. CDR3 size: 16 residues. V gave up 1 base and J gave up 2 bases, with 14 bases separating them. The CDR3 sequence is CASSLDPGTGQETQYF. CDR3 in DNA: TGTGCCAGCAGCTTAGATCCCGGAACAGGGCAAGAGACCCAGTACTTC.

This chain's CDR3 is CASSFGVTRYEQYF. The DNA for the CDR3 is TGTGCCAGCAGCTTCGGGGTTACTCGCTACGAGCAGTACTTC. The chain links TRBV11-2 to TRBJ2-7; maybe TRBD2 (5 bases). The V gene lost 3 bases and the J gene lost 3 bases, with 12 bases spanning the gap. The CDR3 is 14 residues long. Germline V gives CDR1 SGHAT, CDR2 FQNNGV.

The chain carries TRBV5-6 and TRBJ2-5; D perhaps matches TRBD2 (5 bases). The CDR3 runs to 15 residues. Trimming shortened V by 0 bases and J by 2 bases, and 11 bases separated the two germline ends. Germline lookup yields CDR1 SGHDT and CDR2 YYEEEE. The CDR3 reads CASSLEERGQETQYF. The CDR3, as DNA: TGTGCCAGCAGCTTGGAGGAGCGAGGGCAAGAGACCCAGTACTTC.

This chain links TRBV28 with TRBJ1-2; 9 nucleotides agree with TRBD1. CDR3 length: 16 amino acids. With V trimmed by 6 bases and J by 4 bases, 12 bases remained unmatched. Germline V CDR1 and CDR2: MDHEN, SYDVKM. As DNA, the CDR3 is TGTGCCAGCAGACCTCCCGGGACAGGGAACATCTATGGCTACACCTTC. Translation gives CASRPPGTGNIYGYTF.

The chain joins TRBV6-1 to TRBJ2-7, with 10 bases identical to TRBD1. This CDR3 has 14 residues. Trimming removed 3 bases from V and 5 bases from J; junction bases left unmatched: 4. Germline CDR1 reads MNHNS; CDR2 reads SASEGT. CDR3 sequence (DNA): TGTGCCAGCAGTGACCGGGACAGGGGTCACGAGCAGTACTTC. Translating it yields CASSDRDRGHEQYF.